Each of the 29 T cell receptor beta chains below was sequenced from the same sample in a study of blood T cell repertoires in COVID-19. TCRdb's table, derived via immunoSEQ multiplex PCR, lists solely in-frame clones and lacks some. Found here are approximately 120,000 clones, around 79% of them singletons; the top ten hold 20%. The sequenced sample was peripheral blood. The receptors shown here come from a man aged 80 or over with acute or convalescent COVID-19.

The rearrangement joins TRBV7-2 to TRBJ1-5; 9 positions agree with TRBD1. The junction had 12 bases not matched to a gene; V was cut back by 5 bases and J by 7 bases. From germline, CDR1 is SGHTA and CDR2 FQGNSA. The CDR3 is 16 amino acids. The DNA of the CDR3 is TGTGCCAGCAGCGACCGGGACAGGGATGTTCTACAGCCCCAGCATTTT. Its protein is CASSDRDRDVLQPQHF.

The sample holds one count of this clone. V and J are TRBV18 and TRBJ2-3; 9 bases fit TRBD2. The V segment lost 3 bases and the J segment 6 bases; nucleotides outside the gene matches: 10. This CDR3 has 16 residues. CDR1 and CDR2 (germline): KGHSH, LQKENI. CDR3 sequence reads: CASSPRASGVRDTQYF. CDR3 nucleotide sequence: TGTGCCAGCTCACCGCGCGCTAGCGGGGTCCGGGATACGCAGTATTTT.

This chain uses TRBV10-2 with TRBJ2-1; 8 bases align to TRBD1. This CDR3 comprises 15 residues. V shed 6 bases, J shed 0 bases, and the junction held 4 bases outside the gene matches. The germline gives CDR1 WSHSY, CDR2 SAAADI. The CDR3 spells CASRPGQGSYNEQFF. CDR3 nucleotides: TGCGCCAGCAGACCTGGACAGGGCTCCTACAATGAGCAGTTCTTC.

The genes are TRBV19 and TRBJ2-5; a weak D match, TRBD2 (7 bases). The CDR3 contains 16 residues. The germline CDR1 and CDR2 sequences are LNHDA and SQIVND (reference sequence). V lost 4 bases and J 3 bases, leaving 18 bases between the germline ends. CDR3 protein: CASSNQAGASEETQYF. The DNA of the CDR3 is TGTGCCAGTAGTAACCAGGCGGGGGCGTCGGAAGAGACCCAGTACTTC.

This rearrangement joins TRBV2 to TRBJ1-2; TRBD1 agrees at 7 bases. The CDR3 is made up of 13 amino acids. Germline V lookup: CDR1 SNHLY, CDR2 FYNNEI. Unmatched junction bases numbered 9, after V lost 6 bases and J lost 8 bases. Here the CDR3 DNA reads TGTGCCAGCAGCAACAGGGGCCGGGCGGGCTACACCTTC. As protein: CASSNRGRAGYTF.

The chain carries TRBV30 and TRBJ1-2, with TRBD1 identical over 7 bases. The V gene end was trimmed by 3 bases and the J gene end by 2 bases; junction bases not matched to a gene: 9. From germline, CDR1 is GTSNPN and CDR2 SVGIG (reference sequence). The CDR3 runs 15 residues. CDR3 protein: CAWSSQGLQNYGYTF. CDR3 DNA: TGTGCCTGGAGCTCACAGGGGCTTCAAAACTATGGCTACACCTTC.

The V call is TRBV5-4, the J call TRBJ2-5; possibly TRBD1 for D (6 bases). The germline V gene encodes CDR1 SGHNT and CDR2 YYREEE (reference sequence). CDR3 length equals 13 residues. The V end was cut by 1 base, the J end by 5 bases, with 9 bases between. CDR3 protein: CASSLKGEETQYF. As DNA, the CDR3 is TGTGCCAGCAGCTTGAAGGGGGAGGAGACCCAGTACTTC.

This clone was detected many times. The same CDR3 arises from other DNA sequences in this sample as well. V usage is TRBV4-1 and J usage is TRBJ1-1, with unresolved D. The V end lost 1 base, the J end lost 9 bases, and 9 bases lay between the germline ends. This CDR3 comprises 12 residues. CDR1 and CDR2 (germline): MGHRA, YSYEKL. DNA of the CDR3: TGCGCCAGCAGCCAAGGGGCAGACAAAGCTTTCTTT. This sequence encodes CASSQGADKAFF.

This sequence joins TRBV14 and TRBJ2-3; D possibly corresponds to TRBD1 (5 bases). The V and J ends lost 5 bases and 0 bases respectively, with 15 bases between them. This CDR3 region has 16 residues. Germline V CDR1 and CDR2: SGHDN, FVKESK. The CDR3 sequence: CASSSLGATSTDTQYF. The CDR3 bases are TGTGCCAGCAGCTCCCTAGGGGCCACTAGCACAGATACGCAGTATTTT.

The chain joins TRBV7-3 to TRBJ2-1, with no clear D. V was pared by 2 bases and J by 6 bases, with 5 bases between. Germline V gives CDR1 SGHTA, CDR2 FQGTGA. This CDR3 has 12 residues. The CDR3 DNA reads as TGTGCCAGCAGCTTATATCCCAATGAGCAGTTCTTC. It specifies CASSLYPNEQFF. Full variable domain (missing parts from reference TRBV7-3 and TRBJ2-1): GAGVSQTPSNKVTEKGKYVELRCDPISGHTALYWYRQSLGQGPEFLIYFQGTGAADDSGLPNDRFFAVRPEGSVSTLKIQRTERGDSAVYLCASSLYPNEQFFGPGTRLTVL.

This rearrangement joins TRBV27 to TRBJ1-2; tentative D call: TRBD1 (6 bases). The CDR3 is 15 amino acids. V dropped 4 bases and J dropped 2 bases, with 14 bases sitting between them. Germline-derived CDR1 and CDR2 are MNHEY and SMNVEV (reference sequence). The CDR3 DNA is TGTGCCAGCAGTTCCAAGGCAAGGGGGAACTATGGCTACACCTTC. It yields the protein CASSSKARGNYGYTF.

With respect to this clone: An end of the junction does not agree with germline; a read error may underlie this. V gene TRBV9 combines with J gene TRBJ1-1, with 7 bases matching TRBD1. The length of the CDR3 is 14 residues. The germline gives CDR1 SGDLS, CDR2 YYNGEE. CDR3 sequence reads: CASSVVGQNAEAFF. The DNA of the CDR3 is TGTGCCAGCAGCGTAGTGGGACAGAACGCTGAAGCTTTCTTT.

CDR3 protein: CASSRGREFRTEAFF. The CDR3 DNA reads as TGTGCCAGCAGCCGTGGCAGGGAATTTCGGACTGAAGCTTTCTTT. This rearrangement joins TRBV3-1 (or the pseudogene TRBV3-2) to TRBJ1-1, with a weak D call TRBD1 (5 bases). This CDR3 spans 15 amino acids. CDR1 is LGHDT and CDR2 is YNNKEL in the germline V gene (reference sequence). Trimming removed 4 bases from V and 5 bases from J, with 17 bases in between.

This chain uses TRBV5-1 with TRBJ2-5; 7 bases are shared with TRBD1. J gave up 4 bases and V 0 bases, and 6 bases lay outside the gene matches. The V gene's germline CDR1 is SGHRS and CDR2 YFSETQ. The CDR3 covers 15 residues. In DNA form, the CDR3 reads TGCGCCAGCAGCTTGGTTTCAGGGGGTGGAGAGACCCAGTACTTC. Its translation is CASSLVSGGGETQYF. Filled out from reference TRBV5-1 and TRBJ2-5, the complete variable domain reads KAGVTQTPRYLIKTRGQQVTLSCSPISGHRSVSWYQQTPGQGLQFLFEYFSETQRNKGNFPGRFSGRQFSNSRSEMNVSTLELGDSALYLCASSLVSGGGETQYFGPGTRLLVL.

This sequence joins TRBV6-2 or TRBV6-3 and TRBJ2-5; D remains unclear. The CDR3 is made up of 12 amino acids. Germline CDR1 MNHEY, CDR2 SVGEGT. With 2 bases removed from V and 5 bases from J, the gap between germline ends came to 6 bases. CDR3 coding DNA: TGTGCCAGCAGTTACGTGAGGGAGACCCAGTACTTC. This translates into CASSYVRETQYF.

In its sample, this clone was seen once. The chain combines TRBV7-2 with TRBJ2-7; tentatively, D is TRBD2 (5 bases). The V end lost 2 bases, the J end lost 5 bases, and 7 bases lay between the germline ends. The CDR3 loop spans 12 amino acids. Germline V gene data show CDR1 as SGHTA and CDR2 as FQGNSA. CDR3 sequence: CASSLWGDEQYF. The CDR3 bases are TGTGCCAGCAGCTTATGGGGAGACGAGCAGTACTTC. Using reference TRBV7-2 and TRBJ2-7 for the parts outside the CDR3, the full variable domain is GAGVSQSPSNKVTEKGKDVELRCDPISGHTALYWYRQSLGQGLEFLIYFQGNSAPDKSGLPSDRFSAERTGGSVSTLTIQRTQQEDSAVYLCASSLWGDEQYFGPGTRLTVT.

The table lists this clone with a count of one. The V call is TRBV4-3, the J call TRBJ1-4; a weak D match, TRBD1 (5 bases). Germline loops: CDR1 LGHNA, CDR2 YSLEER. The CDR3 contains 16 residues. V was cut by 1 base and J by 0 bases, with 9 bases left in between. As DNA, the CDR3 is TGCGCCAGCAGCCAAGCCTACAGGTCAACTAATGAAAAACTGTTTTTT. Protein sequence: CASSQAYRSTNEKLFF.

The chain recombines TRBV5-1 with TRBJ1-3; 9 positions agree with TRBD1. The CDR3 is 17 amino acids. Trimming cost V 4 bases and J 1 base; bases outside gene matches: 9. Germline loops: CDR1 SGHRS, CDR2 YFSETQ. In DNA form, the CDR3 reads TGCGCCAGCAGCCCTCACCCGGGACAGGGTTCTGGAAACACCATATATTTT. Protein product: CASSPHPGQGSGNTIYF.

The chain combines TRBV3-1 (or the pseudogene TRBV3-2) with TRBJ1-2, with TRBD1 as a possible D gene (5 bases). Trimming removed 4 bases at V and 8 bases at J, with 17 bases between. Per the germline V gene, CDR1 is LGHDT and CDR2 is YNNKEL (reference sequence). This CDR3 is 14 amino acids long. CDR3 DNA sequence: TGTGCCAGCAGCCCCCTCGGGGGGGGAAGCGGCTACACCTTC. This sequence encodes CASSPLGGGSGYTF.

The chain carries TRBV5-6 and TRBJ1-2; 9 positions match TRBD1. Germline V CDR1 and CDR2: SGHDT, YYEEEE. This CDR3 comprises 14 residues. Losses at the gene ends were 4 bases for V and 8 bases for J; bases not matched to a gene: 9. CDR3 sequence: CASSRDREVRGYTF. The CDR3 nucleotides are TGTGCCAGCAGCCGGGACAGGGAAGTGAGGGGCTACACCTTC.

The chain joins TRBV7-2 to TRBJ1-6; possibly TRBD1 for D (5 bases). V lost 5 bases, J lost 7 bases, and 12 bases lay in between. The length of the CDR3 is 14 residues. The germline V gene encodes CDR1 SGHTA and CDR2 FQGNSA. CDR3 in amino acids: CASSLSRGNSPLHF. The DNA of the CDR3 is TGTGCCAGCAGCCTTTCGCGGGGGAATTCACCCCTCCACTTT.

This chain connects TRBV6-4 to TRBJ2-3, with a tentative D call TRBD2 (6 bases). The V gene's germline CDR1 is MRHNA and CDR2 SNTAGT. The V end lost 5 bases, the J end lost 4 bases, and 22 bases lay between the germline ends. This CDR3 is 17 amino acids long. CDR3 nucleotides: TGTGCCAGCAGTCCTGGAGGAGGGGCAGGGATCCCAGATACGCAGTATTTT. Protein sequence: CASSPGGGAGIPDTQYF.

The chain couples TRBV7-9 to TRBJ2-1, with D possibly being TRBD1 (7 bases). There are 15 residues in the CDR3. V dropped 2 bases and J dropped 9 bases, with 17 bases sitting between them. The germline V gene has CDR1 SEHNR and CDR2 FQNEAQ (reference sequence). CDR3 in DNA: TGTGCCAGCAGCTTAAAGGGCAACAGGGGAGGTGAGCAGTTCTTC. The encoded protein is CASSLKGNRGGEQFF.

CDR3 sequence (DNA): TGTGCCAGCAGCCCCGGGACTAGCTTTAACGAGCAGTACTTC. As protein: CASSPGTSFNEQYF. V and J are TRBV9 and TRBJ2-7; 9 nucleotides match TRBD2. Germline CDR1 and CDR2: SGDLS and YYNGEE. Trimming cost V 4 bases and J 5 bases; bases outside gene matches: 7. This CDR3 is 14 amino acids long.

V usage is TRBV5-1 and J usage is TRBJ2-6; possible D gene TRBD2, 5 bases. Deletions cut 5 bases from V and 2 bases from J, with 11 bases between. Germline-derived CDR1 and CDR2 are SGHRS and YFSETQ. The CDR3 is 15 residues long. CDR3 amino acids: CASSIMEAGANVLTF. CDR3 DNA sequence: TGCGCCAGCAGTATAATGGAGGCTGGGGCCAACGTCCTGACTTTC.

The rearrangement links TRBV28 to TRBJ2-5; TRBD1 is a possible D gene (6 bases). Trimming left V 2 bases short and J 1 base short, with 11 bases between. The CDR3 contains 15 residues. CDR1 is MDHEN and CDR2 is SYDVKM in the germline V gene. The CDR3 DNA reads as TGTGCCAGCAGTTTACCCCGGGACACCCAAGAGACCCAGTACTTC. It specifies CASSLPRDTQETQYF.

The CDR3 DNA sequence: TGTGCCAGCAGCCCTACAGTTGGTGGAAACACCATATATTTT. It specifies CASSPTVGGNTIYF. The V call is TRBV4-2, the J call TRBJ1-3; D is undetermined. Germline assignment: CDR1 LGHNA and CDR2 YNFKEQ. The CDR3 totals 14 residues. Trimming removed 4 bases from V and 3 bases from J, with 10 bases in between.

V usage is TRBV5-1 and J usage is TRBJ2-1, with 11 nucleotides matching TRBD1. Per germline, CDR1 SGHRS and CDR2 YFSETQ. The CDR3 consists of 16 residues. With 0 bases clipped from V and 7 bases from J, the junction kept 6 bases outside the gene matches. Here the CDR3 reads CASSLGPGQGVNEQFF. CDR3 nucleotide sequence: TGCGCCAGCAGCTTGGGACCGGGACAGGGGGTTAATGAGCAGTTCTTC.

V and J are TRBV18 and TRBJ1-3, with 7 nucleotides matching TRBD1. V trimming: 4 bases; J trimming: 0 bases; junction bases outside the gene matches: 6. The germline V gene has CDR1 KGHSH and CDR2 LQKENI. The CDR3 loop spans 16 amino acids. The CDR3 loop is CASSQRGQDSGNTIYF. CDR3 DNA: TGTGCCAGCTCACAAAGAGGACAGGACTCTGGAAACACCATATATTTT.